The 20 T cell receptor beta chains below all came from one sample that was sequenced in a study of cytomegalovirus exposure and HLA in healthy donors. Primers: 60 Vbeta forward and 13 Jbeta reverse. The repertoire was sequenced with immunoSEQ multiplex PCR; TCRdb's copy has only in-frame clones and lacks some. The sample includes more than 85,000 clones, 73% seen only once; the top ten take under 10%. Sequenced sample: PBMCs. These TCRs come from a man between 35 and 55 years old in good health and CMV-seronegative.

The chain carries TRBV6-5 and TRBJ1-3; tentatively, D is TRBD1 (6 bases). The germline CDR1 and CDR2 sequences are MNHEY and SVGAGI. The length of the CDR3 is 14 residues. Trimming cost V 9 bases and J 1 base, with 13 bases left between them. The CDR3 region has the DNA TGTGCCAGTACTTGGGGGCCTTCTGGAAACACCATATATTTT. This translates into CASTWGPSGNTIYF.

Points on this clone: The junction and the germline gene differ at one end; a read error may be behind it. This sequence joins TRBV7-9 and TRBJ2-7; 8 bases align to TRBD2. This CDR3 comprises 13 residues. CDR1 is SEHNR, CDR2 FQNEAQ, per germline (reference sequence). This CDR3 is CSSSSDGRGEQYF. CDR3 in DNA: TGTTCCAGCAGCTCGGACGGGAGGGGCGAGCAGTACTTC.

The CDR3 DNA sequence: TGCGCCAGCAGCCAAGGAGGTGAGGAGGCCAGCTACGAGCAGTACTTC. This encodes CASSQGGEEASYEQYF. The chain uses TRBV4-1 and TRBJ2-7; tentatively, D is TRBD2 (5 bases). The CDR3 loop spans 16 amino acids. Germline V gene sequence: CDR1 MGHRA, CDR2 YSYEKL. Trimming stripped 1 base from V and 3 bases from J, with 16 bases between.

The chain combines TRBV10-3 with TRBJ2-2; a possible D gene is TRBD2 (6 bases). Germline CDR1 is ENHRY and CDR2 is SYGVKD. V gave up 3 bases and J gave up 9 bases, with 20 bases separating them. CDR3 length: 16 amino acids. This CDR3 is CAISDPSYGEVRELFF. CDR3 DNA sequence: TGTGCCATCAGTGATCCATCATATGGGGAGGTGAGGGAGCTGTTTTTT.

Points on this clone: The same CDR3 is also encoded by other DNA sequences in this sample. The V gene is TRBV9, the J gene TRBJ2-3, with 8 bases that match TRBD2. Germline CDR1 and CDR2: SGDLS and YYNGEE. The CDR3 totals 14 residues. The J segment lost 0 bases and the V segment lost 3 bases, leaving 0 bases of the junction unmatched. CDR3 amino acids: CASSASGSTDTQYF. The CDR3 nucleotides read TGTGCCAGCAGCGCTAGCGGGAGCACAGATACGCAGTATTTT.

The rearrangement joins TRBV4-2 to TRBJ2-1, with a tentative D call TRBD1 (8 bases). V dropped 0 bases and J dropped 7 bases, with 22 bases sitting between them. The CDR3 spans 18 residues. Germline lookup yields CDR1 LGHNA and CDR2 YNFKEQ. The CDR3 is CASSQERGGSGGGNEQFF. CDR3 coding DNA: TGTGCCAGCAGCCAAGAAAGGGGGGGGTCAGGGGGCGGGAATGAGCAGTTCTTC.

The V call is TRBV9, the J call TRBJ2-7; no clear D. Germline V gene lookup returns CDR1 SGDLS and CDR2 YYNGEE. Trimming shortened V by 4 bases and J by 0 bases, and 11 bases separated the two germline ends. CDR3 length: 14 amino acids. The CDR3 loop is CASSTNSYSYEQYF. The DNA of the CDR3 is TGTGCCAGCAGCACCAACAGCTACTCCTACGAGCAGTACTTC.

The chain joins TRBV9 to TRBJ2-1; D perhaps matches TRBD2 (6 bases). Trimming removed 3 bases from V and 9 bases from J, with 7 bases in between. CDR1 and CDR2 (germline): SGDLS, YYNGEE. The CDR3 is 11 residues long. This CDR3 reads CASSAGGEQFF. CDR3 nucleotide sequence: TGTGCCAGCAGCGCCGGGGGTGAGCAGTTCTTC.

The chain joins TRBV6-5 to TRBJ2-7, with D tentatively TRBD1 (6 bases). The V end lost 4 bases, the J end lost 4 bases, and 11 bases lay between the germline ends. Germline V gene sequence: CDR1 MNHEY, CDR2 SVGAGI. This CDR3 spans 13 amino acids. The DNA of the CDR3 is TGTGCCAGCAGTTTCCGGACAGATTACGAGCAGTACTTC. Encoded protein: CASSFRTDYEQYF.

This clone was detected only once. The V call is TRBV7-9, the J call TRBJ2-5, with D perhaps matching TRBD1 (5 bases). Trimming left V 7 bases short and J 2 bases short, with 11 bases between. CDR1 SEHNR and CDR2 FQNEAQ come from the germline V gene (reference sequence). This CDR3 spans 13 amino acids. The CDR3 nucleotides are TGTGCCAGCATCAGGGAAAGTCAAGAGACCCAGTACTTC. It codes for CASIRESQETQYF.

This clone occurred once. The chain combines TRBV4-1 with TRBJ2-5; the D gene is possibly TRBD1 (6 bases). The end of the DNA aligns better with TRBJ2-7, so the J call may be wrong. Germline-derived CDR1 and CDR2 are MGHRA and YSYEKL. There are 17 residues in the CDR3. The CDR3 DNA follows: TGCGCCAGCAGCCAAGCACGCTCTGTGGGACAAAAATACGAGCAGTACTTC. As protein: CASSQARSVGQKYEQYF.

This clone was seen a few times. The CDR3 loop is CSVEDLETQYF. For the CDR3, the DNA is TGCAGCGTTGAAGATCTAGAGACCCAGTACTTC. The genes are TRBV29-1 and TRBJ2-5; D not certain. Trimming cost V 0 bases and J 4 bases, with 3 bases left between them. CDR3 size: 11 residues. Germline loops: CDR1 SQVTM, CDR2 ANQGSEA.

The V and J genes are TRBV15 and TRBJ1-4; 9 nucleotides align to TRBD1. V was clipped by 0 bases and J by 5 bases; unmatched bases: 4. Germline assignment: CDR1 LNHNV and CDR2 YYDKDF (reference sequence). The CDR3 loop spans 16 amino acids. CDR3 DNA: TGTGCCACCAGCAGAGATCGAGACAGGGGGAATGAAAAACTGTTTTTT. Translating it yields CATSRDRDRGNEKLFF.

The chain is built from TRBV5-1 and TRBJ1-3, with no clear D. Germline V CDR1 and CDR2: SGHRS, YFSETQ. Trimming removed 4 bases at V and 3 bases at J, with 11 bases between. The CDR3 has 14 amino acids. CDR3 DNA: TGCGCCAGCAGCCGGGATCAAGGTGGAAACACCATATATTTT. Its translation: CASSRDQGGNTIYF.

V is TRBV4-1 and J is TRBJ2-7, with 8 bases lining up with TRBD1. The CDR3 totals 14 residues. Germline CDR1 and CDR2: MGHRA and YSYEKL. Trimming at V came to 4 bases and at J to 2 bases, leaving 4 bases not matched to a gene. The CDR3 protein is CASSLNRGAYEQYF. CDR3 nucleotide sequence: TGCGCCAGCAGCCTCAACAGGGGGGCCTACGAGCAGTACTTC.

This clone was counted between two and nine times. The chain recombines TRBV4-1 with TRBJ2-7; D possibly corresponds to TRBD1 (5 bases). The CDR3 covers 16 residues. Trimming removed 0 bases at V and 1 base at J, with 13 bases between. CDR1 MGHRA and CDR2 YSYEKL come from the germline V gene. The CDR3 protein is CASSQDPRQGSYEQYF. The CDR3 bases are TGCGCCAGCAGCCAAGATCCCCGGCAGGGATCCTACGAGCAGTACTTC.

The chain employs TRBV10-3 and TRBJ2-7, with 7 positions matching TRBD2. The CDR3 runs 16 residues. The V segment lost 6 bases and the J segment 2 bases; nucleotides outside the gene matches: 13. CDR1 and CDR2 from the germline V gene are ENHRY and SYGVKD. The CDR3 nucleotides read TGTGCCATCAGCGGGGGGATCGGAGAATTCACCTACGAGCAGTACTTC. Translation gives CAISGGIGEFTYEQYF.

For the CDR3, the DNA is TGTGCCAGCAGCTGGTACAGGGAAACTAACTATGGCTACACCTTC. Encoded protein: CASSWYRETNYGYTF. J is TRBJ1-2 and V is TRBV11-2; TRBD1 is a possible D gene (6 bases). CDR1 SGHAT and CDR2 FQNNGV come from the germline V gene. V dropped 4 bases and J dropped 0 bases, with 12 bases sitting between them. The CDR3 runs 15 residues.

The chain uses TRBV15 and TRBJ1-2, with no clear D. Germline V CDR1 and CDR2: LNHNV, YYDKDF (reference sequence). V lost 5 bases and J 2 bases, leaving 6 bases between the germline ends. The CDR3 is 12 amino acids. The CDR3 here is CATSGPNYGYTF. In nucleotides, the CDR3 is TGTGCCACCAGCGGCCCCAACTATGGCTACACCTTC.

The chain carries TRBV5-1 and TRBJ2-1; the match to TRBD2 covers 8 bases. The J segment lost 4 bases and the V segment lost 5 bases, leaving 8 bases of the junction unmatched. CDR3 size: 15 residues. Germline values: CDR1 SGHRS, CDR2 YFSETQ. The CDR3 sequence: CASRESGGGYNEQFF. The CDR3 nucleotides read TGCGCCAGCAGGGAGAGCGGGGGTGGTTACAATGAGCAGTTCTTC.